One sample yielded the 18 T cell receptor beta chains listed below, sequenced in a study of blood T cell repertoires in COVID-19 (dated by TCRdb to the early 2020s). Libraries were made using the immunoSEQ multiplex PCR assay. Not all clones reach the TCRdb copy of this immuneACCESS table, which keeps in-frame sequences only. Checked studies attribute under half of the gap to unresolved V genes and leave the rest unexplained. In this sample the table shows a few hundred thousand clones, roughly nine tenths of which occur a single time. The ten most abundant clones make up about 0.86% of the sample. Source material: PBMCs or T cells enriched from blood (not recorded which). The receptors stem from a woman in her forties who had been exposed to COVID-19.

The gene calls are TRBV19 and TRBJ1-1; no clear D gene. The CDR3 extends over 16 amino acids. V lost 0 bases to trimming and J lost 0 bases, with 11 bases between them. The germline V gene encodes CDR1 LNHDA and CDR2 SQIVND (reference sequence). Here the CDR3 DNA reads TGTGCCAGTAGTATAGAGGCAGGAACTTTGAACACTGAAGCTTTCTTT. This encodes CASSIEAGTLNTEAFF.

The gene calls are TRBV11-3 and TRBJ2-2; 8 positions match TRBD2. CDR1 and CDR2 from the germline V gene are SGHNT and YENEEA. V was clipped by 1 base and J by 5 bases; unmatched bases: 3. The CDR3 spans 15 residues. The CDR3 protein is CASSLATSGTGELFF. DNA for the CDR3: TGTGCCAGCAGCTTAGCAACTAGCGGAACCGGGGAGCTGTTTTTT.

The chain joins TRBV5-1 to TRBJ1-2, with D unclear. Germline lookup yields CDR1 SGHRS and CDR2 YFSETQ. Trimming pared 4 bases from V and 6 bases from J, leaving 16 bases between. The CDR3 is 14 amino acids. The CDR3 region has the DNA TGCGCCAGCAGCCTTCTGGTTGGGGAGGATGGCTACACCTTC. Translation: CASSLLVGEDGYTF. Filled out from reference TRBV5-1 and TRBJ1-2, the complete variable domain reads KAGVTQTPRYLIKTRGQQVTLSCSPISGHRSVSWYQQTPGQGLQFLFEYFSETQRNKGNFPGRFSGRQFSNSRSEMNVSTLELGDSALYLCASSLLVGEDGYTFGSGTRLTVV.

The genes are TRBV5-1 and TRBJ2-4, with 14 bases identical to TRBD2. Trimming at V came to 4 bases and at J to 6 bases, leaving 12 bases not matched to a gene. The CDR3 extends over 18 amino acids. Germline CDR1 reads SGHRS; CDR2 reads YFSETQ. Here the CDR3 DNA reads TGCGCCAGCAGCCCACTGGGGACTAGCGGGGGTCGGGTAAACATTCAGTACTTC. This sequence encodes CASSPLGTSGGRVNIQYF.

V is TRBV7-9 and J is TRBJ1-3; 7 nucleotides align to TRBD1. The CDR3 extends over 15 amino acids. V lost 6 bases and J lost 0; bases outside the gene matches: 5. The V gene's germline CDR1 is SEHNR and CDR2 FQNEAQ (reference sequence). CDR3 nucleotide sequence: TGTGCCAGCAGGCGGGACAGTAGCTCTGGAAACACCATATATTTT. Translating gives CASRRDSSSGNTIYF.

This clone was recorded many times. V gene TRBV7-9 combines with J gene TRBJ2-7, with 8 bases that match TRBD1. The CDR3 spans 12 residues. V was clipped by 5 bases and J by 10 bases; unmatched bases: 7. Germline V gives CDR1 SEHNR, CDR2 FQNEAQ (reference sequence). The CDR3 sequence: CASSPGGPIQYF. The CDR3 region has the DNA TGTGCCAGCAGCCCAGGGGGCCCTATTCAGTACTTC.

The CDR3 sequence: CASSDPTGRSGYTF. The DNA of the CDR3 is TGTGCCAGCAGTGACCCGACAGGGAGATCTGGCTACACCTTC. The chain carries TRBV2 and TRBJ1-2, with 7 bases aligning to TRBD1. Germline V lookup: CDR1 SNHLY, CDR2 FYNNEI. There are 14 residues in the CDR3. Unmatched junction bases numbered 8, after V lost 3 bases and J lost 7 bases.

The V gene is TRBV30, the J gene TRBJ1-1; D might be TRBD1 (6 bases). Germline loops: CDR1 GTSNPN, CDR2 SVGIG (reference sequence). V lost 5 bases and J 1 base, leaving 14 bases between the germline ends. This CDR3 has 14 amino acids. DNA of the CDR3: TGTGCCTGGGAGCGAACAGGGTCGAACACTGAAGCTTTCTTT. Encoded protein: CAWERTGSNTEAFF.

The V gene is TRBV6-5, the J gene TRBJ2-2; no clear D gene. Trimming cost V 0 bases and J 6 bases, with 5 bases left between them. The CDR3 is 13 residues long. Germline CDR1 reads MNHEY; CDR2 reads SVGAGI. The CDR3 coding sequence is TGTGCCAGCAGTTACTCCTTATCCGGGGAGCTGTTTTTT. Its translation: CASSYSLSGELFF.

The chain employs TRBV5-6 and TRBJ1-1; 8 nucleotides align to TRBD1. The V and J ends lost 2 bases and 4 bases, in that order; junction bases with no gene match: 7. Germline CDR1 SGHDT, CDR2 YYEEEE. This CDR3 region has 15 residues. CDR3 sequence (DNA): TGTGCCAGCAGCTTAAGACAGGGGAGGGCCACTGAAGCTTTCTTT. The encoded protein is CASSLRQGRATEAFF.

CDR3 DNA sequence: TGCAGTTACACCACAGGGGCTACGCAGTATTTT. Translated, it gives CSYTTGATQYF. The chain recombines TRBV20-1 with TRBJ2-3; TRBD1 aligns across 7 bases. Germline CDR1 and CDR2: DFQATT and SNEGSKA (reference sequence). The CDR3 covers 11 residues. Germline trimming cut 8 bases from V and 8 bases from J; bases unmatched to any gene: 7.

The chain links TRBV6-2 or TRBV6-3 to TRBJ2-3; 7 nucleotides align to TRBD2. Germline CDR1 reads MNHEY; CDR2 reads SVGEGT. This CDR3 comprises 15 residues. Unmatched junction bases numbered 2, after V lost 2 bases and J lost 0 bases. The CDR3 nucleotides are TGTGCCAGCAGTTACAGCGGGGTCAGCACAGATACGCAGTATTTT. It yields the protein CASSYSGVSTDTQYF.

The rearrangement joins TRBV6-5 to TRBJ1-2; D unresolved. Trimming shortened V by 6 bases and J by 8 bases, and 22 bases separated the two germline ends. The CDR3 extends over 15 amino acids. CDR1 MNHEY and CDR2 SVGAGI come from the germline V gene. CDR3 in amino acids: CASSYHFIPRRGYTF. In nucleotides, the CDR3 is TGTGCCAGCAGCTATCACTTTATACCGCGGCGGGGCTACACCTTC.

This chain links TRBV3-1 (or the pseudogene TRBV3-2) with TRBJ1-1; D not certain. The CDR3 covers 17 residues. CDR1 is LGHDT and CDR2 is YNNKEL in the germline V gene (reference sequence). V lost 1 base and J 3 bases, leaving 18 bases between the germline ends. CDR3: CASSQALLLSRHTEAFF. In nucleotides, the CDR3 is TGTGCCAGCAGCCAAGCCCTACTTCTCTCCAGGCACACTGAAGCTTTCTTT.

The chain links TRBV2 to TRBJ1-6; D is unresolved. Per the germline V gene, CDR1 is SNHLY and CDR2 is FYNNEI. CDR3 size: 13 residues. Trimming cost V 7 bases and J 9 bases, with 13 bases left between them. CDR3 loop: CASNSQESSPLHF. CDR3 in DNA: TGTGCCAGCAACAGCCAGGAAAGTTCACCCCTCCACTTT.

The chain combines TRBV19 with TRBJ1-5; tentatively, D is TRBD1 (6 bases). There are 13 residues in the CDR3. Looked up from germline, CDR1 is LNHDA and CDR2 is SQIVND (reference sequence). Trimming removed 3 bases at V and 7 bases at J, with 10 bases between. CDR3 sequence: CASSMGGPQPQHF. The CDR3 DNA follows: TGTGCCAGTAGTATGGGGGGGCCGCAGCCCCAGCATTTT.

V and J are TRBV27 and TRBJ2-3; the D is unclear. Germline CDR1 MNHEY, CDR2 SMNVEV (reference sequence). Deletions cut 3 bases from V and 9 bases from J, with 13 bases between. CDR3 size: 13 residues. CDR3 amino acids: CASSLRVTETQYF. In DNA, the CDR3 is TGTGCCAGCAGTTTGAGAGTGACGGAGACGCAGTATTTT.

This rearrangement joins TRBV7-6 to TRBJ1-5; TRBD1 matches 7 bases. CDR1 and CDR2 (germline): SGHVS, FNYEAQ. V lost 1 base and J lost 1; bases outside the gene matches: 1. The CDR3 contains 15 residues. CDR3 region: CASSLEGASNQPQHF. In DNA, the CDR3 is TGTGCCAGCAGCTTAGAGGGGGCGAGCAATCAGCCCCAGCATTTT.